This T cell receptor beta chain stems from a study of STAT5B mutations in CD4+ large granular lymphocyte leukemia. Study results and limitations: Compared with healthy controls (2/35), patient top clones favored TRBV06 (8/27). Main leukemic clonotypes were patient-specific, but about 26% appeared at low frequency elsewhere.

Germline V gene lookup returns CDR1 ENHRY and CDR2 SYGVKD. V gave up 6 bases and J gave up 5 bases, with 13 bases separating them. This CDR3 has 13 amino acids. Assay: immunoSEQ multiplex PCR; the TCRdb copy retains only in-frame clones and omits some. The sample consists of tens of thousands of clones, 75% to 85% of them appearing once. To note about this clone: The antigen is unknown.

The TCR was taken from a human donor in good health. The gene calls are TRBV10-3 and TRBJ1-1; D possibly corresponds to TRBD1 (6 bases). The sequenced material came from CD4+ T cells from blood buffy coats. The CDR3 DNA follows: TGTGCCATCAGCACAGGGTCGAAAACTGAAGCTTTCTTT. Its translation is CAISTGSKTEAFF.